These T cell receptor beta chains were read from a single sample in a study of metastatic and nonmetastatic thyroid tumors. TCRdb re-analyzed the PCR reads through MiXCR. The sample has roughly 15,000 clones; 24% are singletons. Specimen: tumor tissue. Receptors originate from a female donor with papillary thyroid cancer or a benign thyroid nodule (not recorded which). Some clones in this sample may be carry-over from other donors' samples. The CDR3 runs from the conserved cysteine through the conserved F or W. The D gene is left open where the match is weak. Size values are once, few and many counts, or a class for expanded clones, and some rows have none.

TGCGCCAGCAGCCAGTTCTCTGGGGCCAACGTCCTGACTTTC | CASSQFSGANVLTF | many | TRBV4-3 | 14 | TRBJ2-6 | -
TGCAGTGCTACCAGGGGGCAGGTGGGCACTGAAGCTTTCTTT | CSATRGQVGTEAFF | many | TRBV20-1 | 14 | TRBJ1-1 | TRBD1
TGTGCCAGCATCCGGGACAGGGGATACGAAAAACTGTTTTTT | CASIRDRGYEKLFF | many | TRBV6-1 | 14 | TRBJ1-4 | TRBD1
TGTGCCAGCTCACCGCCACTAGCGGGAGGGCCGCGAACCGGGGAGCTGTTTTTT | CASSPPLAGGPRTGELFF | - | TRBV18 | 18 | TRBJ2-2 | TRBD2
TGTGCCAGCAGCTTCGGTCCGCGGCAGGGTGAGTCCTACGAGCAGTACTTC | CASSFGPRQGESYEQYF | - | TRBV13 | 17 | TRBJ2-7 | -
TGTGCCAGCGGCCAAGGAGGGACGGGTGGAAGTTTT | CASGQGGTGGSF | many | TRBV3-1 | 12 | TRBJ1-1 | -
TGTGCCAGCAGTGGTGAACTATTGAGAGCGAATGAGCAGTTCTTC | CASSGELLRANEQFF | few | TRBV2 | 15 | TRBJ2-1 | -
TGTGCCAGCAGTGGGGACTGGGGGGAGGGGGAGCAGTTCTTC | CASSGDWGEGEQFF | few | TRBV6-1 | 14 | TRBJ2-1 | TRBD2
TGTGCCAGCAGGAGATCCGGTGAGAACACTGAAGCTTTCTTT | CASRRSGENTEAFF | many | TRBV6-1 | 14 | TRBJ1-1 | -
TGTGCCAGCAGTGTCGGGACAGGGGGCACTGAAGCTTTCTTT | CASSVGTGGTEAFF | few | TRBV12-3/TRBV12-4 | 14 | TRBJ1-1 | TRBD1
TGTGCCAGCTCACCCTGGACTAAGAACACCGGGGAGCTGTTTTTT | CASSPWTKNTGELFF | medium-sized | TRBV18 | 15 | TRBJ2-2 | -
TGTGCCAGCAGACCACAGGGGGCCGGGGAGCTGTTTTTT | CASRPQGAGELFF | medium-sized | TRBV7-2 | 13 | TRBJ2-2 | TRBD1
TGCAGTGCTAGCCGGGAGAGCACAGATACGCAGTATTTT | CSASRESTDTQYF | many | TRBV20-1 | 13 | TRBJ2-3 | -
TGTGCCAGCAGGGGGTGGACAGGGCATAGATATGAAAAACTGTTTTTT | CASRGWTGHRYEKLFF | many | TRBV6-1 | 16 | TRBJ1-4 | TRBD1
TGTGCCAGCAGCTTCTGGACTAGGGGCCTCTACAATGAGCAGTTCTTC | CASSFWTRGLYNEQFF | few | TRBV6-1 | 16 | TRBJ2-1 | TRBD2
TGCGCCAGCAGGGGTAGCGGGGCATACGAGCAGTACTTC | CASRGSGAYEQYF | medium-sized | TRBV10-2 | 13 | TRBJ2-7 | TRBD2
TGTGCCAGCAAACAGAACGGGCAGGGGAACACCGGGGAGCTGTTTTTT | CASKQNGQGNTGELFF | - | TRBV6-2/TRBV6-3 | 16 | TRBJ2-2 | -
TGTGCCAGTAGTACGCAGGTGGGCACTGAAGCTTTCTTT | CASSTQVGTEAFF | many | TRBV19 | 13 | TRBJ1-1 | -
TGCAGTGCTAGAAATCCGGGAACCACAGATACGCAGTATTTT | CSARNPGTTDTQYF | once | TRBV20-1 | 14 | TRBJ2-3 | -
TGCAGTGCTAGCGGGAGTATTAGAAAGCAGTACTTC | CSASGSIRKQYF | - | TRBV20-1 | 12 | TRBJ2-7 | -
TGTGCCAGCAGCTTAAGGTCACAGGGAGATGAGCAGTTCTTC | CASSLRSQGDEQFF | few | TRBV7-9 | 14 | TRBJ2-1 | -
TGTGCCAGCAGCTTAGAAGGTGAATACGGGGCAGAGACCCAGTACTTC | CASSLEGEYGAETQYF | many | TRBV11-1 | 16 | TRBJ2-5 | -
TGTGCCAGCAGCTTAAGAGCGGGACAGGGAAGCACAGATACGCAGTATTTT | CASSLRAGQGSTDTQYF | many | TRBV7-3 | 17 | TRBJ2-3 | TRBD1
TGCAGTGCGGGCATAAGTGGTGGGGAGACCCAGTACTTC | CSAGISGGETQYF | many | TRBV20-1 | 13 | TRBJ2-5 | -
TGCAGTGCTAGGACTAGCGGGAGAAATGAGCAGTTCTTC | CSARTSGRNEQFF | medium-sized | TRBV20-1 | 13 | TRBJ2-1 | TRBD2
TGCGCCAGCAGCCAAGAAATCAGCGGACCCTGGCAGTTCTTC | CASSQEISGPWQFF | many | TRBV4-1 | 14 | TRBJ2-1 | -
TGTGCCAGCAGTCCCAACCGACCCCGAGGGGATGAGCAGTTCTTC | CASSPNRPRGDEQFF | - | TRBV28 | 15 | TRBJ2-1 | -
TGTGCCAGCAGTTTATGGGCTAGGACGCACAGGGGAACTGAAGCTTTCTTT | CASSLWARTHRGTEAFF | medium-sized | TRBV28 | 17 | TRBJ1-1 | TRBD1
TGTGCCAGCAGCGCCCGGACTCTACCCCAGTTCTTC | CASSARTLPQFF | few | TRBV13 | 12 | TRBJ2-1 | -
TGTGCCAGCACCCTAGGACAGCCGTCAATCACGCAGTATTTT | CASTLGQPSITQYF | few | TRBV2 | 14 | TRBJ2-3 | -
TGTGCCAGCAGCTCCCCTGGACGGAGGAGCTACGAGCAGTACTTC | CASSSPGRRSYEQYF | many | TRBV5-6 | 15 | TRBJ2-7 | -
TGCGCCAGTTCGATCCAGGGGGCTTGCACAGATACGCAGTATTTT | CASSIQGACTDTQYF | - | TRBV19 | 15 | TRBJ2-3 | TRBD1
TGCAGTGCTAGTGCCAGAAACTCCTACGAGCAGTACTTC | CSASARNSYEQYF | - | TRBV20-1 | 13 | TRBJ2-7 | -
TGTGCCAGCAGTTCCCAGGGGGTTAAATATGGCTACACCTTC | CASSSQGVKYGYTF | many | TRBV12-3/TRBV12-4 | 14 | TRBJ1-2 | TRBD1
TGTGCCAGCAGCCGTGACAGGGGCCGCAACAATGAGCAGTTCTTC | CASSRDRGRNNEQFF | medium-sized | TRBV11-2 | 15 | TRBJ2-1 | TRBD1
TGTGCCAGCATGTACGGGGGGAGCACAGATACGCAGTATTTT | CASMYGGSTDTQYF | few | TRBV2 | 14 | TRBJ2-3 | TRBD2
TGTGCCAGCAGTGAAGCGGCGGGAGGAAGCACAGATACGCAGTATTTT | CASSEAAGGSTDTQYF | - | TRBV6-1 | 16 | TRBJ2-3 | TRBD2
TGCGCCAGCAGCTTGGAACTAGCGGGTGCACCTAGCACAGATACGCAGTATTTT | CASSLELAGAPSTDTQYF | - | TRBV5-1 | 18 | TRBJ2-3 | TRBD2
TGTGCCCCCGAAAAAAATCCGGTTCCGTACCAAGAGACCCAGTACTTC | CAPEKNPVPYQETQYF | many | TRBV30 | 16 | TRBJ2-5 | -
TGTGCCAGCAGCTTTTTCCCCCAACAGACGAGCTCCTACGAGCAGTACTTC | CASSFFPQQTSSYEQYF | many | TRBV11-1 | 17 | TRBJ2-7 | -
TGTGCCAGCAGCCCGCTAGCGGGGGACTACAATGAGCAGTTCTTC | CASSPLAGDYNEQFF | - | TRBV6-1 | 15 | TRBJ2-1 | TRBD2
TGTGCCAGCAGTTCTCACTCAGCTAACTATGGCTACACCTTC | CASSSHSANYGYTF | medium-sized | TRBV2 | 14 | TRBJ1-2 | -
TGTGCCAGCAGTGTGATTACAGGGGGAGGGCCGAGGGAGACCCAGTACTTC | CASSVITGGGPRETQYF | medium-sized | TRBV6-1 | 17 | TRBJ2-5 | -
TGCAGTGGGAGAGGGACTAGCTTTTACAATGAGCAGTTCTTC | CSGRGTSFYNEQFF | - | TRBV20-1 | 14 | TRBJ2-1 | TRBD2
TGTGCCAGCAGGCTGACAGGGGAGGTTGAGCAGTTCTTC | CASRLTGEVEQFF | many | TRBV6-2/TRBV6-3 | 13 | TRBJ2-1 | TRBD1
TGTGCCAGCAAAGACAGGGGGCAGAGCTATGGCTACACCTTC | CASKDRGQSYGYTF | few | TRBV2 | 14 | TRBJ1-2 | TRBD1
TGTGCCAGCAGCTTTGGCGGACCCAATCAGCCCCAGCATTTT | CASSFGGPNQPQHF | many | TRBV7-8 | 14 | TRBJ1-5 | -
TGCAGTGCTAGAGATGGAACAGGGAGGTATGGCTACACCTTC | CSARDGTGRYGYTF | medium-sized | TRBV20-1 | 14 | TRBJ1-2 | -
TGCAGTGCTAGAGGTAGCGAGCGGGAGGTTTACGAGCAGTACTTC | CSARGSEREVYEQYF | once | TRBV20-1 | 15 | TRBJ2-7 | TRBD2
TGCGCCAGCAGCCAAGAGCTTCGATTTTTTCAGGGAGGGCCGTACGAGCAGTACTTC | CASSQELRFFQGGPYEQYF | many | TRBV4-1 | 19 | TRBJ2-7 | TRBD2
TGTGCCAGCAGTCCGACAGCGCAGAGCTCTGGAAACACCATATATTTT | CASSPTAQSSGNTIYF | many | TRBV6-1 | 16 | TRBJ1-3 | -
TGTGCCAGCTCACCGGGGCAGATGAACACCGGGGAGCTGTTTTTT | CASSPGQMNTGELFF | once | TRBV18 | 15 | TRBJ2-2 | -
TGTGCCAGCATTTCCCGGACAGCGGCCCCAGATACGCAGTATTTT | CASISRTAAPDTQYF | few | TRBV12-3/TRBV12-4 | 15 | TRBJ2-3 | -
TGTGCCAGCTCACCATACACCGGGGAGCTGTTTTTT | CASSPYTGELFF | many | TRBV18 | 12 | TRBJ2-2 | -